This T cell receptor (beta chain) appears in the sequencing data of a study of control samples from healthy donors and cancer patients. The table came from immunoSEQ multiplex PCR; TCRdb's copy has only in-frame clones and leaves some out. This table holds fewer than 200,000 clones, around 90% found once. Trimming took 1 base from V and 1 from J, leaving 14 bases between them. The CDR3 runs to 17 residues. Germline loops: CDR1 LNHNV, CDR2 YYDKDF (reference sequence). V and J are TRBV15 and TRBJ1-3, with no clear D. This clonotype was obtained from a man younger than 40 in good health. The material sequenced was blood. This CDR3 reads CATSRGNEMGSGNTIYF. As DNA, the CDR3 is TGTGCCACCAGCAGAGGCAATGAAATGGGGTCTGGAAACACCATATATTTT. The variable domain in full, completed from reference TRBV15 and TRBJ1-3, reads DAMVIQNPRYQVTQFGKPVTLSCSQTLNHNVMYWYQQKSSQAPKLLFHYYDKDFNNEADTPDNFQSRRPNTSFCFLDIRSPGLGDTAMYLCATSRGNEMGSGNTIYFGEGSWLTVV.